A few counts support the clone carrying this T cell receptor beta chain. Its target is not known. One entry per CDR3 protein results from TCRdb running MiXCR on the 5' RACE reads. The table records 650,000 to 800,000 distinct CDR3 sequences, less than 10% of them present only once. This record comes from a study of identical twins. Germline V gene sequence: CDR1 DFQATT, CDR2 SNEGSKA (reference sequence). The CDR3 sequence is 16 residues long. J lost 4 bases, V lost 5 bases, and 12 bases had no gene match. Whole-study findings and limits: Alpha sequences that were out-of-frame and twin-shared showed an excess of low generation probability.

The data were also submitted as part of a second study, on yellow fever vaccine responses in identical twins.

The sequenced sample was PBMCs. The chain links TRBV20-1 to TRBJ2-3; TRBD1 matches 10 bases. The source is a woman between 18 and 29 years old in good health. The DNA of the CDR3 is TGCAGTGCTCAACCGCCGGGACAGGGGAGCGCAGATACGCAGTATTTT. Its translation is CSAQPPGQGSADTQYF.